This is a list of T cell receptor beta chains from one sample in a study of low-dose radiotherapy and immunotherapy resistance in tumors. TCRdb re-called the reads with MiXCR, one entry per CDR3 protein. The table shows around 58,000 distinct CDR3 sequences, with 20% to 25% occurring only once. The sequenced sample was PBMCs, obtained after low-dose radiotherapy plus immunotherapy. Receptors were obtained from a male donor with prostate cancer. Each CDR3 is given with its conserved first and last residue. D genes are given only for firm matches. Only some rows state a clone size, as once, few, many or a class for expanded clones.

d_call	j_call	clone_size	v_call	cdr3_aa	cdr3_nt
NA	TRBJ2-7	few	TRBV20-1	CSASFDSISYEQYF	TGCAGTGCTAGCTTCGACAGCATCTCCTACGAGCAGTACTTC
NA	TRBJ2-2	many	TRBV4-1	CASSQDRAAPIPNTGELFF	TGCGCCAGCAGCCAAGATCGAGCGGCGCCCATACCAAACACCGGGGAGCTGTTTTTT
NA	TRBJ2-1	many	TRBV6-2/TRBV6-3	CASSRGGSQFF	TGTGCCAGCAGTCGTGGGGGCTCACAGTTCTTC
TRBD1	TRBJ2-7	NA	TRBV6-6	CASSTGTGDYEQYF	TGTGCCAGCAGTACCGGGACAGGGGACTACGAGCAGTACTTC
TRBD2	TRBJ2-7	NA	TRBV28	CASCTWESSGYEQYF	TGTGCCAGCTGCACATGGGAGTCTAGCGGCTACGAGCAGTACTTC
NA	TRBJ2-5	many	TRBV7-9	CASSPAGLETQYF	TGTGCCAGCAGCCCCGCCGGGCTAGAGACCCAGTACTTC
TRBD2	TRBJ2-7	many	TRBV12-3/TRBV12-4	CASSIAGVYYEQYF	TGTGCCAGCAGTATAGCGGGAGTGTATTACGAGCAGTACTTC
TRBD2	TRBJ2-1	many	TRBV28	CASSPTGRANEQFF	TGTGCCAGCAGTCCTACCGGGAGGGCCAATGAGCAGTTCTTC
NA	TRBJ2-7	many	TRBV10-3	CAISDHRVTYEQYF	TGTGCCATCAGTGATCACAGGGTTACCTACGAGCAGTACTTC
NA	TRBJ2-3	many	TRBV10-3	CAISDPVGADTQYF	TGTGCCATCAGTGACCCCGTAGGGGCAGATACGCAGTATTTT
NA	TRBJ1-1	many	TRBV27	CASSSQSVGGAEAFF	TGTGCCAGCAGTTCCCAGAGCGTAGGGGGGGCTGAAGCTTTCTTT
TRBD2	TRBJ2-7	many	TRBV3-1	CASSLGTSGYEQYF	TGTGCCAGCAGCTTGGGGACTAGCGGCTACGAGCAGTACTTC